This T cell receptor beta chain was sequenced for a study of cytomegalovirus exposure and HLA in healthy donors. CDR1 is LNHDA, CDR2 SQIVND, per germline (reference sequence). CDR3 size: 13 residues. V lost 6 bases and J 4 bases, leaving 12 bases between the germline ends. Measured with immunoSEQ multiplex PCR; TCRdb has only the in-frame clones, and not every one. This repertoire shows about 300,000 clones, around 87% found once; its top ten account for roughly 0.93%. The source material was PBMCs. The source of this sequence is a woman under 30 in good health and CMV-seronegative. The chain uses TRBV19 and TRBJ1-1, with TRBD1 as a possible D gene (5 bases). In DNA form, the CDR3 reads TGTGCCAGTAGGGAATATAGGGGCACTGAAGCTTTCTTT. Its translation: CASREYRGTEAFF. The full variable domain, with the rest looked up from reference TRBV19 and TRBJ1-1, is DGGITQSPKYLFRKEGQNVTLSCEQNLNHDAMYWYRQDPGQGLRLIYYSQIVNDFQKGDIAEGYSVSREKKESFPLTVTSAQKNPTAFYLCASREYRGTEAFFGQGTRLTVV.